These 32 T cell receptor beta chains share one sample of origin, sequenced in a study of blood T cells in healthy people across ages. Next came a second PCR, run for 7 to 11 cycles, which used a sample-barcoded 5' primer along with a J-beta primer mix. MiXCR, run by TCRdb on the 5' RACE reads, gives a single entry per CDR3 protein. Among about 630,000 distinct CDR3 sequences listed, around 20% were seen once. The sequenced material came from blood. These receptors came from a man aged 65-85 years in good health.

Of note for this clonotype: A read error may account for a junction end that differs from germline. The CDR3, as DNA: TGCGCCGGCAGCTTGGTTGGCGGGAGTCCGGCGAACACCGGGGAGCTGTTTTTT. It encodes CAGSLVGGSPANTGELFF. This chain connects TRBV5-1 to TRBJ2-2; 7 nucleotides agree with TRBD2. This CDR3 is 18 amino acids long. CDR1 and CDR2 (germline): SGHRS, YFSETQ.

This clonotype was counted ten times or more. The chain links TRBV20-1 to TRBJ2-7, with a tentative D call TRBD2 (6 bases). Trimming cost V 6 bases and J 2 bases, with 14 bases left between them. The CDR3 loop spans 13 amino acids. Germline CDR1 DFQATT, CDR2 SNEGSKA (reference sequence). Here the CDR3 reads CSARDSSPYEQYF. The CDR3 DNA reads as TGCAGTGCAAGGGACTCCTCCCCCTACGAGCAGTACTTC.

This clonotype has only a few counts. The CDR3 loop is CASSLQGYERYF. CDR3 in DNA: TGCGCCAGCAGCTTGCAAGGCTACGAGCGGTACTTC. V usage is TRBV5-1 and J usage is TRBJ2-5; D remains unclear. CDR1 is SGHRS and CDR2 is YFSETQ in the germline V gene. The CDR3 is 12 residues long. Trimming took off 1 base at V and 13 bases at J, with 14 bases between the two ends. The complete variable domain, with remaining parts taken from reference TRBV5-1 and TRBJ2-5, reads KAGVTQTPRYLIKTRGQQVTLSCSPISGHRSVSWYQQTPGQGLQFLFEYFSETQRNKGNFPGRFSGRQFSNSRSEMNVSTLELGDSALYLCASSLQGYERYFGPGTRLLVL.

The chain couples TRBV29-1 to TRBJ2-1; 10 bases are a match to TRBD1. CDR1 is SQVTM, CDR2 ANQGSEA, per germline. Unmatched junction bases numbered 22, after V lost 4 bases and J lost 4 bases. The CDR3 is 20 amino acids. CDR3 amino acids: CSVVPRHRDRGIEGYNEQFF. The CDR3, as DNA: TGCAGCGTTGTACCGAGACACCGGGACAGGGGAATAGAGGGTTACAATGAGCAGTTCTTC.

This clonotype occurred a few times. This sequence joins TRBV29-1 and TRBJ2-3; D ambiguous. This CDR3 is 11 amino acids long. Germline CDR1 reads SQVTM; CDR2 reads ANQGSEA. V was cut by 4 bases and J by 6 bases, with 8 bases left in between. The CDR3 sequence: CSVVSLDTQYF. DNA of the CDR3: TGCAGCGTTGTGAGTTTGGATACGCAGTATTTT.

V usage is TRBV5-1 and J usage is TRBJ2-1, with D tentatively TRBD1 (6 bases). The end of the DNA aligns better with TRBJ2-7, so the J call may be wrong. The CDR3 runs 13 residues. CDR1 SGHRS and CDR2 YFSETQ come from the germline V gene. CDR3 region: CASMRQGTHEQYF. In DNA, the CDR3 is TGCGCCAGCATGCGGCAGGGGACCCACGAGCAGTACTTC.

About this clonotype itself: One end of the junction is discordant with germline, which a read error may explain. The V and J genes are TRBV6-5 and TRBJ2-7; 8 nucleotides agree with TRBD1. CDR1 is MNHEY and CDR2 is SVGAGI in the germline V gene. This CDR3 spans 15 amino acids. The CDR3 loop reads CTSSYSIQGAAEQYF. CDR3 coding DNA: TGTACCAGCAGTTACTCGATCCAGGGGGCCGCAGAGCAGTACTTC.

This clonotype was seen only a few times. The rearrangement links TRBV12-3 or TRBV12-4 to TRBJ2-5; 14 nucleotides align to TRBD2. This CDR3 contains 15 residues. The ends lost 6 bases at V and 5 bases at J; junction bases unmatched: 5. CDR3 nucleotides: TGTGCCAGCAGGGGGACTAGCGGGAGAATTGAGACCCAGTACTTC. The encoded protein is CASRGTSGRIETQYF.

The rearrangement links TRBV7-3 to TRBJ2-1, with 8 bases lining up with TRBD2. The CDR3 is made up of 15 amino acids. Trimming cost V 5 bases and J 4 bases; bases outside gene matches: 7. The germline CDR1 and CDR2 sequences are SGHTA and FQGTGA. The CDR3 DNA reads TGTGCCAGCAGCCCTATGGGCGGGAGGTACAATGAGCAGTTCTTC. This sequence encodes CASSPMGGRYNEQFF.

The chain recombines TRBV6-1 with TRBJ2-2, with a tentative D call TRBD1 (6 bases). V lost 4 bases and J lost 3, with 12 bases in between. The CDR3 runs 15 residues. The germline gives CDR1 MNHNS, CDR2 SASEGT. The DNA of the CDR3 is TGTGCCAGCAGTGCGGACAGACGATACACCGGGGAGCTGTTTTTT. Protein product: CASSADRRYTGELFF.

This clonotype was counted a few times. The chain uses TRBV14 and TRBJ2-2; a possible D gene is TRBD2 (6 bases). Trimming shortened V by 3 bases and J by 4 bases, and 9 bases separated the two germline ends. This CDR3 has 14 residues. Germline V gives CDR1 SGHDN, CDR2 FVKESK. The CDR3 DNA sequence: TGTGCCAGCAGCCAGGGCGGGACCACCGGGGAGCTGTTTTTT. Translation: CASSQGGTTGELFF. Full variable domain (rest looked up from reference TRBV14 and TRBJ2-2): EAGVTQFPSHSVIEKGQTVTLRCDPISGHDNLYWYRRVMGKEIKFLLHFVKESKQDESGMPNNRFLAERTGGTYSTLKVQPAELEDSGVYFCASSQGGTTGELFFGEGSRLTVL.

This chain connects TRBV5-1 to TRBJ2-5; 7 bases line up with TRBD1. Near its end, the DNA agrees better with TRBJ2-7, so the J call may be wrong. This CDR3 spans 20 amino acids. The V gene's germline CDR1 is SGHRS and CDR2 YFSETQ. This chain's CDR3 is CASPTTLQGSGTPRGSEQYF. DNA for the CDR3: TGCGCCAGTCCCACGACGCTACAGGGGAGCGGTACTCCACGAGGGTCCGAGCAGTACTTC.

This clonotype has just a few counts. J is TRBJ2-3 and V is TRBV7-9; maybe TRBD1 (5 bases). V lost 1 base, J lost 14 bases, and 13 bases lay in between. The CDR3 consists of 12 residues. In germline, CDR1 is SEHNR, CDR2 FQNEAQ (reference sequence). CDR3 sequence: CASSLEGRVPYF. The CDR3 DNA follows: TGTGCCAGCAGCTTAGAGGGCAGGGTCCCGTATTTT.

CDR3 nucleotide sequence: TGCAGTGCTTCGGACCGGACTAGCGGCGAAGAGACCCAGTACTTC. Its translation is CSASDRTSGEETQYF. The chain uses TRBV20-1 and TRBJ2-5; 10 nucleotides align to TRBD2. The CDR3 loop spans 15 amino acids. Germline values: CDR1 DFQATT, CDR2 SNEGSKA (reference sequence). After removal of 5 bases from V and 3 bases from J, the junction contained 9 bases not matched to a gene.

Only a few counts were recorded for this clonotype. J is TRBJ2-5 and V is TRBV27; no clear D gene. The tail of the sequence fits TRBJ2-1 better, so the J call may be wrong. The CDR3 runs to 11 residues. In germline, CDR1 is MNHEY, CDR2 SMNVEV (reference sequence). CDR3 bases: TGTGCCAGCAGTTTTGGGCATGAGCAGTTCTTC. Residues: CASSFGHEQFF.

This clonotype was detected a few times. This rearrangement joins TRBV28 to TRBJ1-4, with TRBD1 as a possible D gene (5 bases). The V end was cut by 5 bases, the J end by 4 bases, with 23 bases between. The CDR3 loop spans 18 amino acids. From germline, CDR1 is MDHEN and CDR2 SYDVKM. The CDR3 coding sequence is TGTGCCAGCAGTACTCAGGGTACTGGGACGTCTCTTAATGAAAAACTGTTTTTT. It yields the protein CASSTQGTGTSLNEKLFF.

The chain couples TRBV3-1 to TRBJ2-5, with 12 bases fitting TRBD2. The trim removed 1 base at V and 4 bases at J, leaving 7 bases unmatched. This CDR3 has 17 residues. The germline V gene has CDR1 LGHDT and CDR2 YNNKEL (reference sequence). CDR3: CASSQGRTSGIGETQYF. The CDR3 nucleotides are TGTGCCAGCAGCCAAGGGCGGACTAGCGGGATTGGAGAGACCCAGTACTTC.

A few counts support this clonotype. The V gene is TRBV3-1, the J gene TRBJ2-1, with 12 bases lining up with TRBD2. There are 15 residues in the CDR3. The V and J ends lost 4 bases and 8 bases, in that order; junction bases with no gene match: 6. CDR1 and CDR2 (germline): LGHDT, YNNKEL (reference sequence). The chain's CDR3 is CASSLTSGRRDEQFF. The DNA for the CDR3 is TGTGCCAGCAGCCTAACTAGCGGGAGGAGGGATGAGCAGTTCTTC.

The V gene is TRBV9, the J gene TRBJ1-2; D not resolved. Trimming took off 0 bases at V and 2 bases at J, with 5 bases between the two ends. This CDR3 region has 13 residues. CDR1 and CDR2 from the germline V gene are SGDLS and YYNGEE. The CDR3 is CASSVDENYGYTF. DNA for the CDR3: TGTGCCAGCAGCGTAGACGAAAACTATGGCTACACCTTC.

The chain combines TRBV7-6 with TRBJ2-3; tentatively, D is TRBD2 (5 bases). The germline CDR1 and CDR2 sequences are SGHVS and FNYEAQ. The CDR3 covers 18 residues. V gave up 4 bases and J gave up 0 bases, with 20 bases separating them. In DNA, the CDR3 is TGTGCCAGCAGCTCGCTGGGAGTCGTGACCCCGAGCACAGATACGCAGTATTTT. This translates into CASSSLGVVTPSTDTQYF.

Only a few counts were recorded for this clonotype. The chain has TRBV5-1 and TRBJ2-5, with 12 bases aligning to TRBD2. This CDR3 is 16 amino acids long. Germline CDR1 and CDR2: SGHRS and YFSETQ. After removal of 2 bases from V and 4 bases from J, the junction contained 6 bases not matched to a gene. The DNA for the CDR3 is TGCGCCAGCAGCTTCTCGACTAGCGGGAGCGGAGAGACCCAGTACTTC. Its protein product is CASSFSTSGSGETQYF.

The CDR3 DNA is TGCAGTGCTAGACCCCGGGACAGGGGAGCCGGGGAGCTGTTTTTT. It yields the protein CSARPRDRGAGELFF. The chain combines TRBV20-1 with TRBJ2-2, with TRBD1 matching 10 bases. The junction had 6 bases not matched to a gene; V was cut back by 2 bases and J by 6 bases. Germline V lookup: CDR1 DFQATT, CDR2 SNEGSKA (reference sequence). The CDR3 runs 15 residues.

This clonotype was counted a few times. As DNA, the CDR3 is TGTGCCAGCAGCAATTGGGGTCTCGAGCAGTACTTC. Translated, it gives CASSNWGLEQYF. V and J are TRBV27 and TRBJ2-7; D not certain. Trimming removed 6 bases from V and 6 bases from J, with 12 bases in between. Germline CDR1 is MNHEY and CDR2 is SMNVEV (reference sequence). This CDR3 spans 12 amino acids.

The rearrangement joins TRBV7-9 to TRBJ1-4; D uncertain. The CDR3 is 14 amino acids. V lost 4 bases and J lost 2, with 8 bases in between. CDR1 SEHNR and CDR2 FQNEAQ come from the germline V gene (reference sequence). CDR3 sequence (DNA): TGTGCCAGCAGCTACACCGGGACTAATGAAAAACTGTTTTTT. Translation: CASSYTGTNEKLFF.

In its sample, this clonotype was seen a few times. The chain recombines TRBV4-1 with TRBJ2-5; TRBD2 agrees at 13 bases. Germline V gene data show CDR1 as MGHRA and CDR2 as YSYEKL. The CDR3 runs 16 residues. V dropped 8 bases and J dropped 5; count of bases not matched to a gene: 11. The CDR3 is CASGPRTSGSWETQYF. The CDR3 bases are TGCGCCAGCGGCCCTAGGACTAGCGGGAGTTGGGAGACCCAGTACTTC.

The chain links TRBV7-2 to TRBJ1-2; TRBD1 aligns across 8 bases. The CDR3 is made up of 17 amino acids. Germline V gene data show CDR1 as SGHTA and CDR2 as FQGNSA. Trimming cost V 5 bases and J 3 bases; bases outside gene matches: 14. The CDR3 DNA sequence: TGTGCCAGCAGCCCCGGACAGGGCAAAGGAGGCTACTATGGCTACACCTTC. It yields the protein CASSPGQGKGGYYGYTF.

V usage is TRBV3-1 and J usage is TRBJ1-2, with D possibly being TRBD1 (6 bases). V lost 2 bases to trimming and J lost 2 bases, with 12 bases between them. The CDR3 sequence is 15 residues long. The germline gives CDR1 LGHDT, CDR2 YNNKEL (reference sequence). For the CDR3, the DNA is TGTGCCAGCAGCCAATTGGACAGACAAAACTATGGCTACACCTTC. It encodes CASSQLDRQNYGYTF.

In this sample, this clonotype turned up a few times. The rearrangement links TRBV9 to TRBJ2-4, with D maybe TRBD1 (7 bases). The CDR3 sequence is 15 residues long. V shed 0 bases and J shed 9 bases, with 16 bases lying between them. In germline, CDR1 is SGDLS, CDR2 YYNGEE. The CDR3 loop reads CASSVGSGGGSIQYF. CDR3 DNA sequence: TGTGCCAGCAGCGTAGGATCAGGGGGAGGTAGCATTCAGTACTTC.

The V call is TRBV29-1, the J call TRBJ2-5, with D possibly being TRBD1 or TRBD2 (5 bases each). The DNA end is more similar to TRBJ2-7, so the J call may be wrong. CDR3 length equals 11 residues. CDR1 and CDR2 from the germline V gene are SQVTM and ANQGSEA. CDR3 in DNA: TGCAGCGCCGAGGGGCCCTACGAGCAGTACTTC. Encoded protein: CSAEGPYEQYF.

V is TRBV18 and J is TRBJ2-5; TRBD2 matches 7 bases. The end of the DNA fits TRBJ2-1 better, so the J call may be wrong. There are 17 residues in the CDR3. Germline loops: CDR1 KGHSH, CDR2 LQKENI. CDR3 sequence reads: CASSPLTRASGYNEQFF. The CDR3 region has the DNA TGTGCCAGCTCACCGCTGACTCGAGCTAGCGGTTACAATGAGCAGTTCTTC.

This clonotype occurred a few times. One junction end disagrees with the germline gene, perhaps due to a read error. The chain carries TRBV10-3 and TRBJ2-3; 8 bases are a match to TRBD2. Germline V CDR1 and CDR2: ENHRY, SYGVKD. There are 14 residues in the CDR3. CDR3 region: CATCAGGDTDTQYF. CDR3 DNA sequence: TGCGCCACTTGTGCGGGAGGTGACACAGATACGCAGTATTTT.

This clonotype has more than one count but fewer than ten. This CDR3 reads CASSPGTRKETGELFF. The CDR3 bases are TGTGCCAGTAGCCCGGGCACAAGGAAGGAAACCGGGGAGCTGTTTTTT. This chain joins TRBV19 and TRBJ2-2; no clear D. Trimming took off 6 bases at V and 5 bases at J, with 19 bases between the two ends. In germline, CDR1 is LNHDA, CDR2 SQIVND (reference sequence). The CDR3 has 16 residues.